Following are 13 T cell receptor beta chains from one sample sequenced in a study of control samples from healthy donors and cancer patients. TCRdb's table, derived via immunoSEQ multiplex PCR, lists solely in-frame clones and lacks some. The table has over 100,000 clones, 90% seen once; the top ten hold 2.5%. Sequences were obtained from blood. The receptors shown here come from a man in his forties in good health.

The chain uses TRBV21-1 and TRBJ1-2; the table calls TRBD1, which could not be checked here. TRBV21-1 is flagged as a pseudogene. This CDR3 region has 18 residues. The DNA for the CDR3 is TGTGCCAGCAGCAAAGGGTTTCTTGAGGACAGGGCTAACTATGGCTACACCTTC. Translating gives CASSKGFLEDRANYGYTF.

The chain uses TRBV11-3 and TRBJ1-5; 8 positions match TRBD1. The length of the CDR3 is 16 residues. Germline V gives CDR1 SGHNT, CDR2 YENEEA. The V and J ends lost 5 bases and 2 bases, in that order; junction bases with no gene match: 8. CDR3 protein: CASSPSDRAGNQPQHF. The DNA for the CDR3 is TGTGCCAGCAGCCCATCGGACAGGGCCGGCAATCAGCCCCAGCATTTT.

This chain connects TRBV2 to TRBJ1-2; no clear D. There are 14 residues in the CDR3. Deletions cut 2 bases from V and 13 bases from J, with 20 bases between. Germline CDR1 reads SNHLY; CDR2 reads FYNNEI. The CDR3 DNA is TGTGCCAGCAGTGAAATTCCCTCGTTGTTATTTGGCACCTTC. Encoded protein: CASSEIPSLLFGTF.

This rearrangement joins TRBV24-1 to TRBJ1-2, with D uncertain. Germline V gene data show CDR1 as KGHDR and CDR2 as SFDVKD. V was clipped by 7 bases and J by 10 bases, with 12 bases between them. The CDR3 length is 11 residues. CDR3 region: CATSGSGLYTF. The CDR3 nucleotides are TGTGCCACCAGCGGATCGGGCCTCTACACCTTC.

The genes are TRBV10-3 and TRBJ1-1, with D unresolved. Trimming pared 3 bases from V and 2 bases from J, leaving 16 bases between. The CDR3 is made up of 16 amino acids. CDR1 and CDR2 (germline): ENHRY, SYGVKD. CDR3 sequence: CAISESPGRSNTEAFF. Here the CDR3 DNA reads TGTGCCATCAGTGAATCTCCCGGCAGGAGTAACACTGAAGCTTTCTTT.

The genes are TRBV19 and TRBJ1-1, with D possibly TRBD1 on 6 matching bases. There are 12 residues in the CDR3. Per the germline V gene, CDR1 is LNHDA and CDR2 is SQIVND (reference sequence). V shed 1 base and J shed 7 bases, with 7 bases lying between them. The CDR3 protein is CASSIGTVEAFF. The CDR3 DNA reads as TGTGCCAGTAGTATAGGGACAGTTGAAGCTTTCTTT.

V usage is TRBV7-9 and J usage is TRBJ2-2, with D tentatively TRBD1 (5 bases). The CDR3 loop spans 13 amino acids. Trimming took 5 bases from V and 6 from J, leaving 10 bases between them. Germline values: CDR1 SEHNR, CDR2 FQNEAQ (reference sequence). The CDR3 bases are TGTGCCAGCAGCCCCAGGGTGGCCGGGGAGCTGTTTTTT. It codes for CASSPRVAGELFF.

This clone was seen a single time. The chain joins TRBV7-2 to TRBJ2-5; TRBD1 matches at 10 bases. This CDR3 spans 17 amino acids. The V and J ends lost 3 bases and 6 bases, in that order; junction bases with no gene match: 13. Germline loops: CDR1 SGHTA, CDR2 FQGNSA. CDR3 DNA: TGTGCCAGCAGCTTGGGACAGGGGAGGATGGGTCCGAAGACCCAGTACTTC. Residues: CASSLGQGRMGPKTQYF.

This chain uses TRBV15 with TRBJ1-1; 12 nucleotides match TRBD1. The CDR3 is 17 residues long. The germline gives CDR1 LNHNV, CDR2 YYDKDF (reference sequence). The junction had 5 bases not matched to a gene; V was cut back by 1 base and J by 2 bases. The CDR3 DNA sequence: TGTGCCACCAGCAGAGGGCCGGGACAGGGGGCCAACACTGAAGCTTTCTTT. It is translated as CATSRGPGQGANTEAFF. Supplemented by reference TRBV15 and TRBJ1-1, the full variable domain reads DAMVIQNPRYQVTQFGKPVTLSCSQTLNHNVMYWYQQKSSQAPKLLFHYYDKDFNNEADTPDNFQSRRPNTSFCFLDIRSPGLGDTAMYLCATSRGPGQGANTEAFFGQGTRLTVV.

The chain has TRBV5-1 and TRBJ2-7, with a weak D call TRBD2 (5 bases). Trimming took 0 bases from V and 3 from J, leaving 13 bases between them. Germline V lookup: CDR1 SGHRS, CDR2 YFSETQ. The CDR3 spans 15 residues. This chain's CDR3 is CASSLGGVGVYEQYF. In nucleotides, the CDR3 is TGCGCCAGCAGCTTGGGGGGAGTCGGGGTCTACGAGCAGTACTTC.

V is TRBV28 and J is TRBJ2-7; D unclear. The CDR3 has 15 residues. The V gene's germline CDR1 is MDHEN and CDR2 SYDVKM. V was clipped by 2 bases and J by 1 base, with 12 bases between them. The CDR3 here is CASSLRKGWSYEQYF. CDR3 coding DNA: TGTGCCAGCAGTTTAAGGAAGGGATGGTCCTACGAGCAGTACTTC.

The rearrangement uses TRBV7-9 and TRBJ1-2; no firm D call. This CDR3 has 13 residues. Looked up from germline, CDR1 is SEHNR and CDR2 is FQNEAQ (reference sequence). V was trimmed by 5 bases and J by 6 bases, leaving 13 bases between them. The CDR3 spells CASSPSGGHGYTF. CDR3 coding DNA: TGTGCCAGCAGCCCGTCGGGAGGGCATGGCTACACCTTC. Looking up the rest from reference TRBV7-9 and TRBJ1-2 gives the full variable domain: DTGVSQNPRHKITKRGQNVTFRCDPISEHNRLYWYRQTLGQGPEFLTYFQNEAQLEKSRLLSDRFSAERPKGSFSTLEIQRTEQGDSAMYLCASSPSGGHGYTFGSGTRLTVV.

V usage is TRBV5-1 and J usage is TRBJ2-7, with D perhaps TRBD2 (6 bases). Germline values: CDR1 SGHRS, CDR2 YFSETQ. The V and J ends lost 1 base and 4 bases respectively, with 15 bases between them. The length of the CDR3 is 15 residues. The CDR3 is CASSLSAGLAYEQYF. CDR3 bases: TGCGCCAGCAGCTTGTCGGCGGGGCTCGCGTACGAGCAGTACTTC.